Shown below are 6 T cell receptor beta chains from a single sample sequenced in a study of shared clonotypes between healthy human individuals. Naive CD8 cells were CD45RO-negative, positively selected for CCR7, excluding terminally differentiated effector memory CD45RA+ cells. The protocol was immunoSEQ multiplex PCR, while the TCRdb copy is restricted to in-frame clones and leaves out a portion. The table has millions of clones, approximately 94% seen once; the top ten hold 0.85% to 1.2%. Specimen: naive CD8+ T cells sorted from blood. The receptors were sampled from a man aged 18 to 30 in good health.

This sequence joins TRBV6-5 and TRBJ2-7; possible D gene TRBD1, 6 bases. V gave up 2 bases and J gave up 2 bases, with 13 bases separating them. The CDR3 length is 15 residues. The germline V gene has CDR1 MNHEY and CDR2 SVGAGI. The chain's CDR3 is CASSYSRGATYEQYF. In DNA form, the CDR3 reads TGTGCCAGCAGTTACAGCAGGGGAGCTACCTACGAGCAGTACTTC.

The genes are TRBV9 and TRBJ1-2, with TRBD1 identical over 8 bases. The trim removed 7 bases at V and 5 bases at J, leaving 4 bases unmatched. This CDR3 has 12 residues. CDR1 SGDLS and CDR2 YYNGEE come from the germline V gene. The CDR3 coding sequence is TGTGCCAGCGGGGACAGGCTTTATGGCTACACCTTC. Translating gives CASGDRLYGYTF.

The chain employs TRBV9 and TRBJ2-3, with no clear D. Trimming removed 4 bases from V and 0 bases from J, with 6 bases in between. This CDR3 has 13 residues. The germline V gene has CDR1 SGDLS and CDR2 YYNGEE. The CDR3 nucleotides read TGTGCCAGCAGCATCGGGAGCACAGATACGCAGTATTTT. It translates to CASSIGSTDTQYF.

This clone was picked up a small number of times. The rearrangement uses TRBV30 and TRBJ1-4; D unresolved. The CDR3 totals 13 residues. Germline V gene sequence: CDR1 GTSNPN, CDR2 SVGIG (reference sequence). Between the trimmed V and J ends, which lost 5 bases and 8 bases, there was a span of 15 bases. The CDR3 DNA reads as TGTGCCTGGTCCTCAGGATCTTGGGAAAAACTGTTTTTT. Translation: CAWSSGSWEKLFF.

The V call is TRBV28, the J call TRBJ1-5; possible D gene TRBD1, 6 bases. With 6 bases removed from V and 4 bases from J, the gap between germline ends came to 28 bases. CDR3 length equals 19 residues. Germline V CDR1 and CDR2: MDHEN, SYDVKM. CDR3 protein: CASSPSPARTELRNQPQHF. DNA for the CDR3: TGTGCCAGCAGCCCCTCCCCCGCCAGGACAGAGTTACGGAATCAGCCCCAGCATTTT.

The chain links TRBV19 to TRBJ1-5; D is unresolved. The CDR3 loop spans 14 amino acids. Trimming took 7 bases from V and 0 from J, leaving 10 bases between them. Per germline, CDR1 LNHDA and CDR2 SQIVND (reference sequence). CDR3 in amino acids: CASIMDGSNQPQHF. The DNA of the CDR3 is TGTGCCAGTATCATGGACGGTAGCAATCAGCCCCAGCATTTT.